These T cell receptor beta chains were read from a single sample in a study of T cell responses to AZD1222 COVID-19 vaccine. Clones were sequenced by immunoSEQ multiplex PCR, and TCRdb holds only the in-frame ones, with some missing. The top ten clones hold over 1.5% of a sample with about 150,000 clones, about 87% of them seen once. Sequences were derived from peripheral blood, sampled on day 0 of AZD1222 vaccination. These receptors all come from an adult in good health. Both conserved end residues are part of each CDR3. D genes are given only for firm matches. The size of a clone is reported for some rows only, either as once, few or many, or as a class for expanded clones.

len | abundance | j_gene | v_gene | d_gene | CDR3nt | CDR3aa
16 | NA | TRBJ2-7 | TRBV12-2 | NA | TGTGCAAGTCGCTCAATCTCCCCGGGACAAGACTACGAGCAGTACTTC | CASRSISPGQDYEQYF
15 | NA | TRBJ1-4 | TRBV27 | TRBD1 | TGTGCCAGCAGTTTATCGCTCACAGGGGTAGAAAAACTGTTTTTT | CASSLSLTGVEKLFF
13 | NA | TRBJ2-7 | TRBV6-2/TRBV6-3 | NA | TGTGCCAGCAGTGCCCTACAGGGCTACGAGCAGTACTTC | CASSALQGYEQYF
15 | NA | TRBJ1-4 | TRBV28 | TRBD1 | TGTGCCAGCAGTGACCCGGGACAGGGGAATGAAAAACTGTTTTTT | CASSDPGQGNEKLFF
10 | NA | TRBJ2-5 | TRBV9 | NA | TGTGCCAGCAGCCCTCGACCCCAGTACTTC | CASSPRPQYF
14 | NA | TRBJ1-2 | TRBV2 | NA | TGTGCCAGCAGTGAAGGGGGGACGGCTTATGGCTACACCTTC | CASSEGGTAYGYTF
14 | NA | TRBJ1-2 | TRBV4-1 | NA | TGCGCCAGCAGTTCCGGGGGACTTAACTATGGCTACACCTTC | CASSSGGLNYGYTF
11 | once | TRBJ1-1 | TRBV27 | NA | TGTGCCAGCAGTACGAGCACTGAAGCTTTCTTT | CASSTSTEAFF
16 | NA | TRBJ1-6 | TRBV7-2 | TRBD1 | TGTGCCAGCAGCTTGACCGGACAGGGTCCCAGGTCACCCCTCCACTTT | CASSLTGQGPRSPLHF
15 | few | TRBJ1-2 | TRBV27 | NA | TGTGCCAGCAGTTTTCGCCCTCTCCACCCTGCTGGCTACACCTTC | CASSFRPLHPAGYTF